These 3 T cell receptor beta chains originate from one sample sequenced in a study of cytomegalovirus exposure and HLA in healthy donors. Both 60 Vbeta primers and 13 Jbeta primers went into the PCR. TCRdb's copy holds only in-frame clones and misses some; the assay was immunoSEQ multiplex PCR. This repertoire comprises 120,000 or so clones; its ten largest clones make up less than 4.5%. The sequenced material came from PBMCs. The receptors derive from a young man in good health and CMV-seronegative.

CDR3 protein: CAWSEGQGAANEQFF. The CDR3 DNA sequence: TGTGCCTGGAGTGAAGGGCAGGGGGCGGCCAATGAGCAGTTCTTC. The rearrangement links TRBV30 to TRBJ2-1; TRBD1 aligns across 8 bases. The ends lost 1 base at V and 6 bases at J; junction bases unmatched: 8. Germline V gene sequence: CDR1 GTSNPN, CDR2 SVGIG (reference sequence). The length of the CDR3 is 15 residues.

V is TRBV4-1 and J is TRBJ2-5; a weak D match, TRBD2 (6 bases). V was clipped by 6 bases and J by 4 bases, with 18 bases between them. Germline CDR1 reads MGHRA; CDR2 reads YSYEKL. The CDR3 spans 15 residues. The CDR3 nucleotides read TGCGCCAGCAGTGACGACCCCGGGAGCGGAGAGACCCAGTACTTC. Residues: CASSDDPGSGETQYF.

V gene TRBV10-1 combines with J gene TRBJ2-1; tentative D call: TRBD1 (5 bases). CDR1 and CDR2 from the germline V gene are WNHNN and SYGVQD (reference sequence). V was trimmed by 6 bases and J by 7 bases, leaving 13 bases between them. The CDR3 runs to 13 residues. The CDR3 nucleotides read TGCGCCAGCAGCAGGGAATTGAGAAATGAGCAGTTCTTC. Residues: CASSRELRNEQFF.